The 26 T cell receptor beta chains listed next were all sequenced from one sample in a study of blood T cell repertoires in COVID-19. Some clones are missing from TCRdb's copy, which holds only in-frame ones; the method was immunoSEQ multiplex PCR. The sample has approximately 170,000 clones; 81% are singletons. The specimen was peripheral blood. These receptor sequences come from a human donor in a cohort sampled during active COVID-19.

This chain connects TRBV6-5 to TRBJ2-5; 8 bases are a match to TRBD2. CDR3 length equals 15 residues. Germline assignment: CDR1 MNHEY and CDR2 SVGAGI. V lost 2 bases, J lost 5 bases, and 7 bases stayed unmatched. Here the CDR3 DNA reads TGTGCCAGCAGTTACCTACGACGGGAGGGGGAGACCCAGTACTTC. Encoded protein: CASSYLRREGETQYF.

This clone was observed a few times. The CDR3 nucleotides are TGTGCCAGCACCAGGACAGGGGGCACCGGGGAGCTGTTTTTT. Its translation is CASTRTGGTGELFF. The chain has TRBV7-9 and TRBJ2-2; 10 bases align to TRBD1. CDR3 size: 14 residues. Germline CDR1 is SEHNR and CDR2 is FQNEAQ (reference sequence). The V and J ends lost 7 bases and 4 bases, in that order; junction bases with no gene match: 3.

The V call is TRBV5-6, the J call TRBJ1-5, with D unclear. Germline V gene data show CDR1 as SGHDT and CDR2 as YYEEEE. The CDR3 consists of 16 residues. V shed 1 base and J shed 0 bases, with 11 bases lying between them. In DNA form, the CDR3 reads TGTGCCAGCAGCTTGTGGGAGACGGATAGCAATCAGCCCCAGCATTTT. Its translation: CASSLWETDSNQPQHF.

This clone was counted a few times. DNA for the CDR3: TGCGCCAGCACAGGGGAAAGGGTTGAAAAACTGTTTTTT. Translated: CASTGERVEKLFF. The chain links TRBV4-3 to TRBJ1-4; perhaps TRBD1 as D (6 bases). In germline, CDR1 is LGHNA, CDR2 YSLEER. CDR3 length equals 13 residues. V lost 7 bases to trimming and J lost 7 bases, with 13 bases between them.

The chain has TRBV5-5 and TRBJ1-5; TRBD1 agrees at 8 bases. The germline CDR1 and CDR2 sequences are SGHKS and YYEKEE (reference sequence). The CDR3 contains 15 residues. J was trimmed by 5 bases and V by 1 base; bases with no gene match: 5. The chain's CDR3 is CASSLTTGVHQPQHF. The CDR3 DNA follows: TGTGCCAGCAGCTTGACGACAGGGGTTCATCAGCCCCAGCATTTT.

The DNA for the CDR3 is TGTGCCAGCAGCTTAAACGCGGGACATTCACCCCTCCACTTT. It yields the protein CASSLNAGHSPLHF. The gene calls are TRBV7-3 and TRBJ1-6; D possibly corresponds to TRBD1 (5 bases). Trimming left V 1 base short and J 8 bases short, with 9 bases between. Per germline, CDR1 SGHTA and CDR2 FQGTGA. CDR3 length: 14 amino acids.

This clone was recorded once. This chain links TRBV2 with TRBJ2-3; D possibly corresponds to TRBD1 (6 bases). With 1 base removed from V and 8 bases from J, the gap between germline ends came to 16 bases. Germline assignment: CDR1 SNHLY and CDR2 FYNNEI. CDR3 length: 15 residues. The DNA of the CDR3 is TGTGCCAGCAGTGAAGTAGGCAGGGGTGGAGGTACGCAGTATTTT. Its translation is CASSEVGRGGGTQYF.

The chain is built from TRBV7-8 and TRBJ2-5; D gene unclear. The germline V and J ends were trimmed by 2 bases and 4 bases, with 8 bases remaining between them. This CDR3 is built from 13 residues. Germline V gene sequence: CDR1 SGHVS, CDR2 FQNEAQ. CDR3 coding DNA: TGTGCCAGCAGCTTAACCAGAGGAGAGACCCAGTACTTC. This gives the protein CASSLTRGETQYF.

The V call is TRBV19, the J call TRBJ2-3; D is perhaps TRBD2 (5 bases). The germline gives CDR1 LNHDA, CDR2 SQIVND (reference sequence). Trimming removed 5 bases from V and 6 bases from J, with 12 bases in between. This CDR3 is 13 amino acids long. CDR3 sequence reads: CASSRSSGDTQYF. CDR3 nucleotides: TGTGCCAGTAGTCGGAGCAGCGGCGATACGCAGTATTTT.

V usage is TRBV10-3 and J usage is TRBJ2-2; 7 bases are shared with TRBD2. After removal of 6 bases from V and 2 bases from J, the junction contained 3 bases not matched to a gene. Germline V gives CDR1 ENHRY, CDR2 SYGVKD. CDR3 length equals 14 residues. The CDR3 DNA is TGTGCCATCAGCAGCGGGGTCAACACCGGGGAGCTGTTTTTT. Its translation is CAISSGVNTGELFF.

V gene TRBV19 combines with J gene TRBJ2-3; 11 bases fit TRBD2. The CDR3 is made up of 16 amino acids. Germline CDR1 is LNHDA and CDR2 is SQIVND (reference sequence). J was trimmed by 5 bases and V by 3 bases; bases with no gene match: 7. CDR3 loop: CASSIPQLAGGDTQYF. CDR3 sequence (DNA): TGTGCCAGTAGTATCCCCCAGCTAGCGGGGGGAGATACGCAGTATTTT.

The chain links TRBV27 to TRBJ2-3, with 8 positions matching TRBD1. V lost 2 bases to trimming and J lost 0 bases; unmatched junction nucleotides: 4. The CDR3 runs to 16 residues. The germline V gene encodes CDR1 MNHEY and CDR2 SMNVEV (reference sequence). In nucleotides, the CDR3 is TGTGCCAGCAGTTTACCGGACAGGGCCAGCACAGATACGCAGTATTTT. Translation: CASSLPDRASTDTQYF.

The chain uses TRBV27 and TRBJ2-3, with 13 nucleotides matching TRBD2. V lost 0 bases and J lost 6; bases outside the gene matches: 3. The CDR3 runs to 16 residues. The V gene's germline CDR1 is MNHEY and CDR2 SMNVEV (reference sequence). The CDR3 nucleotides are TGTGCCAGCAGTTTATCGAGACTAGCGGGGGGTGATACGCAGTATTTT. Translating it yields CASSLSRLAGGDTQYF.

V is TRBV7-9 and J is TRBJ2-7; D is possibly TRBD1 (6 bases). Germline assignment: CDR1 SEHNR and CDR2 FQNEAQ (reference sequence). This CDR3 has 13 residues. V shed 5 bases and J shed 4 bases, with 12 bases lying between them. CDR3 protein: CASSRTVTYEQYF. The CDR3 region has the DNA TGTGCCAGCAGCCGGACAGTGACTTACGAGCAGTACTTC. Looking up the rest from reference TRBV7-9 and TRBJ2-7 gives the full variable domain: DTGVSQNPRHKITKRGQNVTFRCDPISEHNRLYWYRQTLGQGPEFLTYFQNEAQLEKSRLLSDRFSAERPKGSFSTLEIQRTEQGDSAMYLCASSRTVTYEQYFGPGTRLTVT.

The chain is built from TRBV11-3 and TRBJ2-7; 8 bases align to TRBD1. The CDR3 is made up of 17 amino acids. With V trimmed by 0 bases and J by 1 base, 8 bases remained unmatched. Germline CDR1 SGHNT, CDR2 YENEEA. For the CDR3, the DNA is TGTGCCAGCAGCTTAGATTCTCGGACAGGGACGTCCTACGAGCAGTACTTC. This sequence encodes CASSLDSRTGTSYEQYF.

This clone was seen only a few times. The genes are TRBV14 and TRBJ2-5; D is possibly TRBD2 (6 bases). Germline assignment: CDR1 SGHDN and CDR2 FVKESK. The CDR3 has 15 residues. V was shortened by 4 bases and J by 2 bases, with 14 bases between the two germline ends. For the CDR3, the DNA is TGTGCCAGCAGCCGCCTCGACGGGGGTCAAGAGACCCAGTACTTC. The encoded protein is CASSRLDGGQETQYF.

This clone was observed once. CDR3 amino acids: CASGLATGANTGELFF. The CDR3 DNA follows: TGTGCTAGTGGTTTGGCGACAGGGGCGAACACCGGGGAGCTGTTTTTT. The chain joins TRBV12-5 to TRBJ2-2; 8 bases agree with TRBD1. The CDR3 runs 16 residues. Looked up from germline, CDR1 is LGHNT and CDR2 is FRNRAP. The V segment lost 1 base and the J segment 0 bases; nucleotides outside the gene matches: 1.

The chain is built from TRBV7-9 and TRBJ2-1; TRBD2 aligns across 9 bases. Germline V gene data show CDR1 as SEHNR and CDR2 as FQNEAQ (reference sequence). V lost 1 base and J lost 8; bases outside the gene matches: 9. The CDR3 length is 16 residues. CDR3 in amino acids: CASSLEVAGLAYEQFF. Here the CDR3 DNA reads TGTGCCAGCAGCTTAGAGGTGGCGGGACTAGCATATGAGCAGTTCTTC.

V usage is TRBV28 and J usage is TRBJ1-6; D may be TRBD1 (6 bases). Germline CDR1 reads MDHEN; CDR2 reads SYDVKM. This CDR3 comprises 15 residues. Trimming cost V 7 bases and J 4 bases, with 14 bases left between them. CDR3 sequence (DNA): TGTGCCAGCACCCCCGCGAGGGGGTATAATTCACCCCTCCACTTT. Its translation: CASTPARGYNSPLHF.

The table lists this clone with a few counts. This chain joins TRBV24-1 and TRBJ2-3; 8 bases agree with TRBD2. Per germline, CDR1 KGHDR and CDR2 SFDVKD. The CDR3 spans 16 residues. The V gene end was trimmed by 2 bases and the J gene end by 2 bases; junction bases not matched to a gene: 5. CDR3 in DNA: TGTGCCACCAGTGATTGGGGCGGGGGGTACACAGATACGCAGTATTTT. Translating it yields CATSDWGGGYTDTQYF.

J is TRBJ2-3 and V is TRBV4-3; 12 bases align to TRBD2. V shed 2 bases, J shed 4 bases, and the junction held 1 base outside the gene matches. Germline-derived CDR1 and CDR2 are LGHNA and YSLEER. The CDR3 extends over 15 amino acids. In DNA, the CDR3 is TGCGCCAGCAGCCAACTAGCGGGGGGGCCAGATACGCAGTATTTT. Translating gives CASSQLAGGPDTQYF.

V is TRBV11-2 and J is TRBJ2-5, with D uncertain. The CDR3 runs 17 residues. Trimming stripped 4 bases from V and 4 bases from J, with 22 bases between. Germline V gene lookup returns CDR1 SGHAT and CDR2 FQNNGV. In DNA, the CDR3 is TGTGCCAGCAGCTCCACCGTCGGCAGGTCCCGACGAGAGACCCAGTACTTC. Translation: CASSSTVGRSRRETQYF.

V gene TRBV28 combines with J gene TRBJ1-2; TRBD1 aligns across 10 bases. The CDR3 is made up of 15 amino acids. Germline CDR1 and CDR2: MDHEN and SYDVKM. The V segment lost 4 bases and the J segment 3 bases; nucleotides outside the gene matches: 5. CDR3 in amino acids: CASSSGGQGHYGYTF. CDR3 nucleotide sequence: TGTGCCAGCAGTTCCGGGGGACAGGGGCACTATGGCTACACCTTC.

The V and J genes are TRBV29-1 and TRBJ2-3; 10 nucleotides line up with TRBD2. This CDR3 region has 15 residues. The V and J ends lost 4 bases and 4 bases, in that order; junction bases with no gene match: 8. The V gene's germline CDR1 is SQVTM and CDR2 ANQGSEA. CDR3 sequence (DNA): TGCAGCGTTGTCTTAGCGGGGGGTTCTGCAGATACGCAGTATTTT. Residues: CSVVLAGGSADTQYF.

This clone was recorded only once. V gene TRBV7-2 combines with J gene TRBJ2-1; D possibly corresponds to TRBD2 (5 bases). V was pared by 5 bases and J by 1 base, with 9 bases between. This CDR3 is built from 14 residues. CDR1 and CDR2 from the germline V gene are SGHTA and FQGNSA. The CDR3 DNA reads as TGTGCCAGCAGCCCTTGGACTTCCTACAATGAGCAGTTCTTC. Its translation is CASSPWTSYNEQFF.

V gene TRBV30 combines with J gene TRBJ1-4; 7 nucleotides align to TRBD1. Germline V gives CDR1 GTSNPN, CDR2 SVGIG (reference sequence). The V gene end was trimmed by 2 bases and the J gene end by 11 bases; junction bases not matched to a gene: 5. The CDR3 length is 12 residues. The CDR3: CAWSPTGEKLFF. The CDR3, as DNA: TGTGCCTGGAGTCCTACAGGGGAGAAACTGTTTTTT. Combining the CDR3 with reference TRBV30 and TRBJ1-4 gives the whole variable domain SQTIHQWPATLVQPVGSPLSLECTVEGTSNPNLYWYRQAAGRGLQLLFYSVGIGQISSEVPQNLSASRPQDRQFILSSKKLLLSDSGFYLCAWSPTGEKLFFGSGTQLSVL.